This T cell receptor (beta chain) was sequenced during a study of cytomegalovirus exposure and HLA in healthy donors. Study results and caveats: A later analysis reportedly identified an Asian-associated ancestry cluster as carrying fewer N-insertions than the roughly 670-donor mean.

It was with 60 Vbeta and 13 Jbeta primers that the PCR ran. The table came from immunoSEQ multiplex PCR; TCRdb's copy has only in-frame clones and leaves some out. The profile shows approximately 100,000 clones, just over 70% of them singletons. CDR1 is SGDLS, CDR2 YYNGEE, per germline. The CDR3 totals 14 residues. V trimming: 1 base; J trimming: 7 bases; junction bases outside the gene matches: 7. Worth noting for this clone: What it binds is unknown.

Sequencing was performed on PBMCs. The rearrangement joins TRBV9 to TRBJ1-1; TRBD1 matches at 7 bases. This TCR derives from a boy aged 5-17 years in good health and CMV-seronegative. The chain's CDR3 is CASSVRGGRSEAFF. CDR3 DNA sequence: TGTGCCAGCAGCGTAAGAGGGGGCCGCAGTGAAGCTTTCTTT.